A selection of T cell receptor beta chains follows, all from one sample in a study of blood T cell repertoires in COVID-19. Here immunoSEQ multiplex PCR was the method, and the copy in TCRdb shows in-frame clones only, minus some. The sample has around 250,000 clones, more than 75% seen once; the top ten hold approximately 6.2%. Sequencing was carried out using peripheral blood. The receptors here all came from an elderly woman with COVID-19, enrolled during active disease. Both conserved end residues are part of each CDR3. The D gene is left open where the match is weak. Some rows have no size entry. The others give once, few or many, or a class for an expanded clone.

v_gene	d_gene	abundance	j_gene	CDR3nt	CDR3aa
TRBV5-1	-	once	TRBJ2-2	TGCGCCAGCAGCTTGGCCGTGCGGCTGAGCACCGGGGAGCTGTTTTTT	CASSLAVRLSTGELFF
TRBV7-9	-	few	TRBJ1-1	TGTGCCAGCAGCCCCGACAGACCGGTGGCCACTGAAGCTTTCTTT	CASSPDRPVATEAFF
TRBV29-1	-	-	TRBJ1-3	TGCAGCGCTACCAGGACATCTGGAAACACCATATATTTT	CSATRTSGNTIYF
TRBV7-2	-	-	TRBJ2-3	TGTGCCAGCAGCTTAGTTAGTGGGGGCGACACAGATACGCAGTATTTT	CASSLVSGGDTDTQYF
TRBV19	-	-	TRBJ1-5	TGTGCCAGTAGTATTCAAGGGGCTGGAAATCAGCCCCAGCATTTT	CASSIQGAGNQPQHF
TRBV19	TRBD1	-	TRBJ1-5	TGTGCCAGTAGACCAGGGGGATACAATCAGCCCCAGCATTTT	CASRPGGYNQPQHF
TRBV20-1	-	-	TRBJ1-2	TGCAGTGCTAGCGAGGGTTCTGGCTACACCTTC	CSASEGSGYTF
TRBV2	TRBD1	-	TRBJ2-1	TGTGCCAGCGTTTCCCCCGGGACAGGCTCCTACAATGAGCAGTTCTTC	CASVSPGTGSYNEQFF
TRBV30	TRBD1	once	TRBJ2-7	TGTGCCTGGAGTGGAGGGGGCCCTTACGAGCAGTACTTC	CAWSGGGPYEQYF
TRBV11-2	-	-	TRBJ2-5	TGTGCCAGCAGCTTAGGTGGCAGTTGGGCAGAGACCCAGTACTTC	CASSLGGSWAETQYF
TRBV19	-	-	TRBJ1-5	TGTGCCAGTAGTACAGGGTCATATGTCAATCAGCCCCAGCATTTT	CASSTGSYVNQPQHF
TRBV19	TRBD1	-	TRBJ1-5	TGTGCCAGTAGTTCCGGGACAGGTCAGCCCCAGCATTTT	CASSSGTGQPQHF
TRBV6-6	-	-	TRBJ1-6	TGTGCCAGCAGTCACATGGGCAGGGGAAGCTCCTATAATTCACCCCTCCACTTT	CASSHMGRGSSYNSPLHF
TRBV3-1/TRBV3-2	-	-	TRBJ1-2	TGTGCCAGCAGCCCCAATAGGCCTGGGGATTGGGGCGGCTACACCTTC	CASSPNRPGDWGGYTF
TRBV5-1	TRBD1	-	TRBJ1-6	TGCGCCAGCGGCCAAATGACAGGGCAGAATTCACCCCTCCACTTT	CASGQMTGQNSPLHF
TRBV5-1	TRBD2	-	TRBJ2-5	TGCGCCAGCAGCCTTTCCGGGACTAGCGGGGGCCAGTACTTC	CASSLSGTSGGQYF
TRBV5-1	-	-	TRBJ2-3	TGCGCCAGCAGCTTGGGGGGGGCAGATACGCAGTATTTT	CASSLGGADTQYF
TRBV4-3	-	-	TRBJ1-6	TGCGCCAGCAGCCAAGGGGGGGGCAATTCACCCCTCCACTTT	CASSQGGGNSPLHF
TRBV28	-	-	TRBJ1-2	TGTGCCAGCAGTTTAGCAGGAAACTATGGCTACACCTTC	CASSLAGNYGYTF
TRBV7-9	TRBD1	-	TRBJ1-2	TGTGCCAGCAGCTTCACAGGGGGCGCCGACCTCTTC	CASSFTGGADLF
TRBV7-9	TRBD2	-	TRBJ2-2	TGTGCCAGCAGCCCGCAATCGAGCGGGGGACGGATCGGGGAGCTGTTTTTT	CASSPQSSGGRIGELFF
TRBV18	-	-	TRBJ1-1	TGTGCCAGCTCACCACCTAACAGCCCTACTGAAGCTTTCTTT	CASSPPNSPTEAFF
TRBV3-1/TRBV3-2	TRBD2	-	TRBJ2-5	TGTGCCAGCAGCCAAGCCCAGCGGGGGGTCCAAGAGACCCAGTACTTC	CASSQAQRGVQETQYF
TRBV18	-	-	TRBJ1-5	TGTGCCAGCTCACCACGCGGGGGATACAATCAGCCCCAGCATTTT	CASSPRGGYNQPQHF
TRBV5-1	-	-	TRBJ2-7	TGCGCCAGCAGCTCACTGGAGAAACAGGGTAGCGAGCAGTACTTC	CASSSLEKQGSEQYF
TRBV3-1/TRBV3-2	-	-	TRBJ2-5	TGTGCCAGCAGCCAATATAGGGACTCTGAGACCCAGTACTTC	CASSQYRDSETQYF